This T cell receptor beta chain was identified in a study of regulatory T cells in long-lasting Graves disease. In building TCR beta libraries, iRepertoire HTBI primers were used together with Arm-PCR of CDR3 regions. In TCRdb, the multiplex PCR reads were re-called with MiXCR into one record per CDR3 protein. The sample carries 650,000 to 700,000 distinct CDR3 sequences, approximately 29% recorded once. Time point here: persistent/refractory GD, antithyroid drugs over 5 years with positive TRAb. Extracted RNA from PBMCs served as the source of the TCR library. CDR1 and CDR2 (germline): MDHEN, SYDVKM. Trimming removed 5 bases at V and 0 bases at J, with 8 bases between. The CDR3 runs 14 residues.

The input for sequencing was peripheral blood mononuclear cells (PBMCs), taken when the disease was refractory, from a patient treated with antithyroid drugs. The receptor comes from a female donor with Graves disease. This rearrangement joins TRBV28 to TRBJ1-3; D gene ambiguous. The CDR3 DNA reads TGTGCCAGCAGTATAGGGAGCTCTGGAAACACCATATATTTT. Residues: CASSIGSSGNTIYF.